These 9 T cell receptor beta chains were all obtained from the same sample, sequenced in a study of shared clonotypes between healthy human individuals. The repertoire was sequenced with immunoSEQ multiplex PCR; TCRdb's copy has only in-frame clones and lacks some. The sample yields a few million clones, roughly 92% seen once. Sequencing was performed on naive CD4+ T cells from PBMCs. This sample's subset: CD45RA+ positively selected. The receptors originated from a man aged 18 to 30 in good health. Some clones in this sample may be carry-over from other donors' samples.

Notes on this clone: This specimen includes other DNA sequences encoding the same CDR3. The chain combines TRBV5-4 with TRBJ1-2, with D unresolved. Germline V gene lookup returns CDR1 SGHNT and CDR2 YYREEE (reference sequence). The CDR3 is 12 residues long. The V and J ends lost 2 bases and 3 bases respectively, with 5 bases between them. DNA for the CDR3: TGTGCCAGCAGCTTAGGTGACTATGGCTACACCTTC. Its translation is CASSLGDYGYTF.

The rearrangement joins TRBV5-1 to TRBJ1-2; 10 nucleotides line up with TRBD1. Germline assignment: CDR1 SGHRS and CDR2 YFSETQ. The CDR3 is 14 residues long. V gave up 2 bases and J gave up 7 bases; unmatched junction bases: 5. CDR3 nucleotide sequence: TGCGCCAGCAGCTTCGGGACAGGGGAGAGTGGCTACACCTTC. It specifies CASSFGTGESGYTF.

CDR3 loop: CASSPPSGSGAYAIYEQYF. In DNA form, the CDR3 reads TGTGCCAGCTCACCACCGAGCGGATCGGGGGCTTACGCGATCTACGAGCAGTACTTC. This sequence joins TRBV18 and TRBJ2-7; D tentatively reads TRBD1 or TRBD2 (6 bases each). Germline V CDR1 and CDR2: KGHSH, LQKENI. The CDR3 is made up of 19 amino acids. Trimming shortened V by 0 bases and J by 3 bases, and 24 bases separated the two germline ends.

The chain uses TRBV9 and TRBJ2-7, with D perhaps TRBD1 (6 bases). From germline, CDR1 is SGDLS and CDR2 YYNGEE. Trimming stripped 4 bases from V and 2 bases from J, with 16 bases between. The CDR3 consists of 15 residues. The CDR3 nucleotides are TGTGCCAGCAGCCCTGGACAGTACCCGACCTACGAGCAGTACTTC. Translating gives CASSPGQYPTYEQYF.

A word on this clone: A read error may account for a junction end that differs from germline. Additional DNA sequences in this sample encode the identical CDR3. The chain employs TRBV7-2 and TRBJ2-5, with TRBD2 matching over 11 bases. CDR1 is SGHTA, CDR2 FQGNSA, per germline. CDR3 length: 14 amino acids. The CDR3 sequence: CASSLAGGEETQYF. The CDR3, as DNA: TGTGCCAGCAGCCTAGCGGGAGGCGAAGAGACCCAGTACTTC.

This clone was picked up a small number of times. The V and J genes are TRBV7-9 and TRBJ1-1; D is uncertain. The V and J ends lost 2 bases and 8 bases respectively, with 6 bases between them. From germline, CDR1 is SEHNR and CDR2 FQNEAQ (reference sequence). The CDR3 is made up of 11 amino acids. The CDR3: CASSLKWEAFF. The CDR3 DNA sequence: TGTGCCAGCAGCTTAAAGTGGGAAGCTTTCTTT.

This chain joins TRBV2 and TRBJ2-7; 8 bases match TRBD2. The germline V gene has CDR1 SNHLY and CDR2 FYNNEI. Unmatched junction bases numbered 16, after V lost 6 bases and J lost 6 bases. The CDR3 totals 16 residues. CDR3 coding DNA: TGTGCCAGCAGCGCACGTTCTAGCGGGCGGACCGGCGAGCAGTACTTC. Translated, it gives CASSARSSGRTGEQYF.

CDR3 in amino acids: CASSMGPNTGELFF. For the CDR3, the DNA is TGCGCCAGCAGCATGGGCCCGAACACCGGGGAGCTGTTTTTT. The genes are TRBV5-1 and TRBJ2-2; no reliable D call. This CDR3 is built from 14 residues. Germline V gene lookup returns CDR1 SGHRS and CDR2 YFSETQ. The V end lost 4 bases, the J end lost 0 bases, and 7 bases lay between the germline ends.

The gene calls are TRBV7-2 and TRBJ1-3; D is uncertain. In germline, CDR1 is SGHTA, CDR2 FQGNSA. The CDR3 extends over 15 amino acids. The germline V and J ends were trimmed by 4 bases and 3 bases, with 13 bases remaining between them. The CDR3 spells CASSSFSAGGNTIYF. CDR3 sequence (DNA): TGTGCCAGCAGCTCCTTTTCCGCAGGTGGAAACACCATATATTTT.